A selection of T cell receptor beta chains follows, all from one sample in a study of control samples from healthy donors and cancer patients. Measured with immunoSEQ multiplex PCR; TCRdb has only the in-frame clones, and not every one. The table has under 150,000 clones, around 90% seen once; the top ten hold 4.9%. The sequenced material came from blood. All receptors derive from a young man in good health. Each CDR3 is given with its conserved first and last residue. A D gene is named only where the DNA matches it firmly. A clone size is listed for some rows: how often the clone was seen (once, few, many), or a class if it is expanded.

D gene,CDR3 length,J gene,clone size,V gene,CDR3 DNA,CDR3 protein
-,13,TRBJ2-7,-,TRBV24-1,TGTGCCACCAGTGAAGGGGGTCTCTACGAGCAGTACTTC,CATSEGGLYEQYF
TRBD2,13,TRBJ2-3,once,TRBV7-9,TGTGCCAGCGGCCTAGCGGGACCTGATACGCAGTATTTT,CASGLAGPDTQYF
-,16,TRBJ1-1,-,TRBV4-3,TGCGCCAGCAGCCAAGTCTTGGGCAGAGAGAACACTGAAGCTTTCTTT,CASSQVLGRENTEAFF
-,12,TRBJ2-2,-,TRBV19,TGTGCCAGTACCTTCTCCCGCGGGGAGCTGTTTTTT,CASTFSRGELFF
-,16,TRBJ1-1,-,TRBV15,TGTGCCACCAGCAGAGATTCGCGGGTTCGGGACACTGAAGCTTTCTTT,CATSRDSRVRDTEAFF
TRBD2,14,TRBJ2-5,few,TRBV7-3,TGTGCCAGCAGTCCGAGCGGGAGGGGAGAGACCCAGTACTTC,CASSPSGRGETQYF
-,15,TRBJ1-3,-,TRBV11-3,TGTGCCAGCAGCTTAGGCGGCACCTCTGGAAACACCATATATTTT,CASSLGGTSGNTIYF
-,15,TRBJ1-6,-,TRBV27,TGTGCCAGCAGAATACAGGGACCCTATAATTCACCCCTCCACTTT,CASRIQGPYNSPLHF
-,14,TRBJ1-4,-,TRBV9,TGTGCCAGCAGCGGCGACTCGGGGAATGAAAAACTGTTTTTT,CASSGDSGNEKLFF
TRBD1,13,TRBJ2-7,-,TRBV6-5,TGTGCCAGCATTCCAGGGGGCCTCTACGAGCAGTACTTC,CASIPGGLYEQYF
TRBD1,16,TRBJ2-2,once,TRBV7-3,TGTGCCAGCAGCCCTACAAGGTCACAGGGGGCCGGGGAGCTGTTTTTT,CASSPTRSQGAGELFF
-,14,TRBJ1-2,-,TRBV2,TGTGCCAGCAGTCAGGGGATGCCGGAATATGGCTACACCTTC,CASSQGMPEYGYTF
-,15,TRBJ2-6,few,TRBV27,TGTGCCAGCAGTTCCCGACTCTCTGGGGCCAACGTCCTGACTTTC,CASSSRLSGANVLTF
-,15,TRBJ2-3,-,TRBV13,TGTGCCAGCAGCTCTCGAGTGGGGGGCACAGATACGCAGTATTTT,CASSSRVGGTDTQYF
-,14,TRBJ1-5,-,TRBV5-6,TGTGCCAGCAGCTCAGGAGGGGGTTCGCAGCCCCAGCATTTT,CASSSGGGSQPQHF
TRBD2,16,TRBJ2-3,-,TRBV5-4,TGTGCCAGCAGCTCCCCGACTAGCGGGGGCACAGATACGCAGTATTTT,CASSSPTSGGTDTQYF
-,15,TRBJ1-1,-,TRBV5-4,TGTGCCAGCAGCTCCGGCTCTACCTTGAACACTGAAGCTTTCTTT,CASSSGSTLNTEAFF
-,16,TRBJ1-3,-,TRBV7-9,TGTGCCAGCAGCTTTGACTTATTAAGCTCTGGAAACACCATATATTTT,CASSFDLLSSGNTIYF
-,12,TRBJ2-7,-,TRBV27,TGTGCTGCTCGTGGCGCCTCCTACGAGCAGTACTTC,CAARGASYEQYF
-,13,TRBJ2-7,-,TRBV2,TGTGCCAGCTTCGACAGTCCATCCTACGAGCAGTACTTC,CASFDSPSYEQYF
-,13,TRBJ2-7,few,TRBV15,TGTGCCACCAGCACCCGGAACCTCTACGAGCAGTACTTC,CATSTRNLYEQYF
-,17,TRBJ2-2,-,TRBV19,TGTGCCAGTAACGCCTGGGGGTCGTGGAGGAACACCGGGGAGCTGTTTTTT,CASNAWGSWRNTGELFF
-,12,TRBJ1-5,-,TRBV6-2/TRBV6-3,TGTGCCAGCAGTTCTACTCAACAGCCCCAGCATTTT,CASSSTQQPQHF
-,14,TRBJ1-5,-,TRBV15,TGTGCCACCAGCTCCGGGCGCGGTGGCGCGGCCCAGCATTTT,CATSSGRGGAAQHF
TRBD1,14,TRBJ1-2,-,TRBV4-3,TGCGCCAGCAGCCAAACGACAGGGGGCTATGGCTACACCTTC,CASSQTTGGYGYTF